This T cell receptor (beta chain) was observed in a study of cytotoxic CD8 clonotypes in ibrutinib-treated CLL. Study overall: IGHV unmutated 17 to 18; relapsed/refractory about a dozen; treatment-naive about 14. Responses: 24 partial, 2 complete; after median approximately 68 months, approximately 15 stayed remitted, approximately twelve progressed.

Study conclusions and caveats: Under treatment, the uncommon public clonotypes either contracted or remained stable.

Using immunoSEQ multiplex PCR, the repertoire was profiled, and TCRdb retains in-frame clones only, with some absent. The sample consists of approximately 24,000 clones, around 69% of them appearing once. Deletions cut 6 bases from V and 3 bases from J, with 17 bases between. Germline assignment: CDR1 LGHNA and CDR2 YSLEER. The CDR3 totals 15 residues. A note on this clone: Its matching antigen is unknown.

The rearrangement joins TRBV4-3 to TRBJ2-5; D is unclear. Sequenced here: PBMCs, sampled at disease progression, from a patient treated with ibrutinib. This TCR was sampled from a human donor with chronic lymphocytic leukemia. In DNA, the CDR3 is TGCGCCAGCAGTCCCAGGAGTAATTTAAAAGAGACCCAGTACTTC. Its translation is CASSPRSNLKETQYF.